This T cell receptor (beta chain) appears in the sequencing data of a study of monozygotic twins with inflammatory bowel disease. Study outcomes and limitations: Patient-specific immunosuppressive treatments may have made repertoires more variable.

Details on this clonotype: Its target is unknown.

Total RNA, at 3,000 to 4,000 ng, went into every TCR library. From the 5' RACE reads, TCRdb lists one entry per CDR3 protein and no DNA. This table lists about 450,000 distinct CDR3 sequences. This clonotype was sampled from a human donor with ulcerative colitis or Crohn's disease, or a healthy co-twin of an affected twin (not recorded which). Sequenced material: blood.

The CDR3: CASSLRGRNTEAFF. The chain employs TRBV7-9 and TRBJ1-1; TCRdb designates TRBD1, a call that cannot be tested without DNA. Germline loops: CDR1 SEHNR, CDR2 FQNEAQ (reference sequence). The CDR3 totals 14 residues. The full variable domain, its missing parts supplied by reference TRBV7-9 and TRBJ1-1, is DTGVSQNPRHKITKRGQNVTFRCDPISEHNRLYWYRQTLGQGPEFLTYFQNEAQLEKSRLLSDRFSAERPKGSFSTLEIQRTEQGDSAMYLCASSLRGRNTEAFFGQGTRLTVV.